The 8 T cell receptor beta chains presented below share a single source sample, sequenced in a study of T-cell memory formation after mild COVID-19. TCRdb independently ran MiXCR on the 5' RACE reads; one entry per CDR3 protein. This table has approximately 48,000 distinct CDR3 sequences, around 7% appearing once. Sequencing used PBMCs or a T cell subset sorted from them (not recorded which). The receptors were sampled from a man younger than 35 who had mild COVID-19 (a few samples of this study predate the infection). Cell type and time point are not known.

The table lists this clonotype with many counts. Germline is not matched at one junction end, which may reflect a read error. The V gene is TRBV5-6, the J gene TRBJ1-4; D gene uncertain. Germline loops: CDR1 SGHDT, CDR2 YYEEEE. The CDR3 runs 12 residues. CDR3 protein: CASSLANAGKVF. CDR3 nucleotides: TGTGCCAGCAGCTTGGCCAACGCGGGCAAGGTTTTT.

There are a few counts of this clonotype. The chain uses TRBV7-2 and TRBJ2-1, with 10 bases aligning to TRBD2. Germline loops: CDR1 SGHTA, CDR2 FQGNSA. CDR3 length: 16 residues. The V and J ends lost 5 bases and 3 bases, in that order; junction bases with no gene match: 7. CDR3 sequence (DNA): TGTGCCAGCAGCCCGCAGACTAGCGGGTACTACAATGAGCAGTTCTTC. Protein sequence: CASSPQTSGYYNEQFF.

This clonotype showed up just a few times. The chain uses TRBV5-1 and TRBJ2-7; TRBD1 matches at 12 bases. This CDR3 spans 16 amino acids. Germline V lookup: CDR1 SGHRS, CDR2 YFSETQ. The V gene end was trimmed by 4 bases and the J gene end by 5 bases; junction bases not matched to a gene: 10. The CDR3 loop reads CASSPIIGTGGDEQYF. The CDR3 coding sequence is TGCGCCAGCAGCCCTATCATTGGGACAGGGGGCGACGAGCAGTACTTC.

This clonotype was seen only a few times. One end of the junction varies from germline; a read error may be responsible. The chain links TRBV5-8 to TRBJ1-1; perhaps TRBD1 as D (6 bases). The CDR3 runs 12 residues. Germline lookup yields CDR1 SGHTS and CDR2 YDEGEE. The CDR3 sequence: CASRPGQSEAFF. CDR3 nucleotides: TGTGCCAGCAGACCAGGACAGTCTGAGGCTTTCTTT.

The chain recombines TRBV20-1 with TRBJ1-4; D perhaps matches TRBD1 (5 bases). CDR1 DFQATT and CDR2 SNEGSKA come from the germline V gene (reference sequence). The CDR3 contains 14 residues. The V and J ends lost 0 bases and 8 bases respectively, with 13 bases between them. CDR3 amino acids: CSARDPRVEEKLFF. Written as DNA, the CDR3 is TGCAGTGCTAGAGATCCCAGGGTCGAAGAAAAACTGTTTTTT.

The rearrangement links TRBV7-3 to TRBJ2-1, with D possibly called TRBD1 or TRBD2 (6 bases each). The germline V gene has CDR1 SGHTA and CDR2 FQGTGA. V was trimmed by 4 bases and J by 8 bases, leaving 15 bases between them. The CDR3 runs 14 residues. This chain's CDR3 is CASSSVGGPDEQFF. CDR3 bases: TGTGCCAGCAGCTCCGTGGGGGGCCCCGATGAGCAGTTCTTC.

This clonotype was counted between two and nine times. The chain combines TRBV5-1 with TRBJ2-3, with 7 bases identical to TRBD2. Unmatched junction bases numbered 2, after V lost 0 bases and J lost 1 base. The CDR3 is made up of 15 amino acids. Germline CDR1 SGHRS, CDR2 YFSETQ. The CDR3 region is CASSLGRGGTDTQYF. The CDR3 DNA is TGCGCCAGCAGCTTGGGCCGGGGGGGCACAGATACGCAGTATTTT.

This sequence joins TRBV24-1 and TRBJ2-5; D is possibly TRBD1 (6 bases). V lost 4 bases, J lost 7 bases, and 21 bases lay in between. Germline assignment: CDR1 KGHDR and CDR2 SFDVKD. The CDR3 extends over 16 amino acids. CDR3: CATSETKAGAMRTQYF. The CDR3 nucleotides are TGTGCCACCAGTGAAACCAAGGCAGGGGCCATGCGGACCCAGTACTTC.